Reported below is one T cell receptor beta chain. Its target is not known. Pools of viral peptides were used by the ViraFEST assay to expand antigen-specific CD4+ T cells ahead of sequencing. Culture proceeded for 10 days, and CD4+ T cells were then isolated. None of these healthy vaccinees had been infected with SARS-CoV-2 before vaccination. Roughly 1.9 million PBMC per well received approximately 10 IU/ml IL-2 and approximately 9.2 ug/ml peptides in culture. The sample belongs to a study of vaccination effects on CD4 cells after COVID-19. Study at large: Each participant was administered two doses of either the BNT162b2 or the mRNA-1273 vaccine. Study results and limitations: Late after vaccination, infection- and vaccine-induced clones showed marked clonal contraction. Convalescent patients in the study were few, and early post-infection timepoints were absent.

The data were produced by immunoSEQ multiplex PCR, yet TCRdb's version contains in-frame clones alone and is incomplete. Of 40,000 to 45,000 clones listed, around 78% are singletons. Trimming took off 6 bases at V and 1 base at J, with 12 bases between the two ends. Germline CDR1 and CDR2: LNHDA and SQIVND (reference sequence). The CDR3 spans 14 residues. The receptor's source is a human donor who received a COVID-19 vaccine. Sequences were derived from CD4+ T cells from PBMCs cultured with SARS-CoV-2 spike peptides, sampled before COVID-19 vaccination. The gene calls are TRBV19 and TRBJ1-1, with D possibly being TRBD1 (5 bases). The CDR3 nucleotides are TGTGCCAGTAGCCCCAGGGCAGCGAACACTGAAGCTTTCTTT. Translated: CASSPRAANTEAFF.